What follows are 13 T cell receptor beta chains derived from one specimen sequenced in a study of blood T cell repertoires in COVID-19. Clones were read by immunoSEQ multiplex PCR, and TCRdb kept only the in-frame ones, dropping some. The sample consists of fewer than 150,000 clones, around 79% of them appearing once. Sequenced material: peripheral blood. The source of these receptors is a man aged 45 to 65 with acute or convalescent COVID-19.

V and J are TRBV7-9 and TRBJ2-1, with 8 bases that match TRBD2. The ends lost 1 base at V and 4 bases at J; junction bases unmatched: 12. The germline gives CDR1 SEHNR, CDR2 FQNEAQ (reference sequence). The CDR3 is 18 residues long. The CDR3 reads CASSLDFKREIGYNEQFF. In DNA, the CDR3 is TGTGCCAGCAGCTTAGATTTTAAGCGGGAGATTGGGTACAATGAGCAGTTCTTC.

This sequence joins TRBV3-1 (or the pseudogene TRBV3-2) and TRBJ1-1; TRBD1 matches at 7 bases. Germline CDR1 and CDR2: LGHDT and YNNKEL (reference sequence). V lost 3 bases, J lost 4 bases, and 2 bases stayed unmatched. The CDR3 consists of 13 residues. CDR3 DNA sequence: TGTGCCAGCAGCCAGACAGGGTCCACTGAAGCTTTCTTT. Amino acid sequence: CASSQTGSTEAFF.

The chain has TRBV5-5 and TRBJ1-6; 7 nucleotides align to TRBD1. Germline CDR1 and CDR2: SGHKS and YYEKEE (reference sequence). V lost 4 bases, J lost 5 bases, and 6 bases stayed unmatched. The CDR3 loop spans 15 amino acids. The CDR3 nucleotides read TGTGCCAGCAGCCCGGACAGGACAGATAATTCACCCCTCCACTTT. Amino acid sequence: CASSPDRTDNSPLHF.

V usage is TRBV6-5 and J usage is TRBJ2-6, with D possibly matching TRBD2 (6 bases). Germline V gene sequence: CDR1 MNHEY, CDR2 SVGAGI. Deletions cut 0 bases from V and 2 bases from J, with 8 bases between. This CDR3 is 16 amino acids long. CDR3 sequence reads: CASSYSGGAGANVLTF. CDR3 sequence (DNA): TGTGCCAGCAGTTACTCCGGAGGGGCTGGGGCCAACGTCCTGACTTTC.

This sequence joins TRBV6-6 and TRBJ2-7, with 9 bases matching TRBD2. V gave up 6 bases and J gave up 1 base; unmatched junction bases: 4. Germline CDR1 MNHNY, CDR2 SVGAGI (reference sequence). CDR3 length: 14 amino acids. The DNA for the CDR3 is TGTGCCAGCAGCTTAGCGGGAGCATCCTACGAGCAGTACTTC. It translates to CASSLAGASYEQYF.

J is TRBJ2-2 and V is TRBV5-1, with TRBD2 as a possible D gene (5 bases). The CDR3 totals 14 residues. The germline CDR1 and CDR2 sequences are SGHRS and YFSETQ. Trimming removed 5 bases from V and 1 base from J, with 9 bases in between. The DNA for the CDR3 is TGCGCCAGCAGAGAGAGCGGGAACACCGGGGAGCTGTTTTTT. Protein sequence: CASRESGNTGELFF.

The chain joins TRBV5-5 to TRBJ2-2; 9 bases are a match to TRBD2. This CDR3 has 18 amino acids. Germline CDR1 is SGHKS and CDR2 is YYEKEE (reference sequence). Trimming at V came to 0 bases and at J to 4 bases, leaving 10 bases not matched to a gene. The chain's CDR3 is CASSLGDSGRSGTGELFF. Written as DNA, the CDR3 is TGTGCCAGCAGCTTGGGAGATAGCGGGAGATCGGGCACCGGGGAGCTGTTTTTT.

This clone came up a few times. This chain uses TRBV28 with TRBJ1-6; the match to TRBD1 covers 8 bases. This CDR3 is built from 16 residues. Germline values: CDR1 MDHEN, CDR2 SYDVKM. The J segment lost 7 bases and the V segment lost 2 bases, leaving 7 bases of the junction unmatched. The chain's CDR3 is CASSLGGQGRNSPLHF. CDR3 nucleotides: TGTGCCAGCAGTTTAGGCGGACAGGGTCGGAATTCACCCCTCCACTTT. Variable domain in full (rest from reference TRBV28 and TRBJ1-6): DVKVTQSSRYLVKRTGEKVFLECVQDMDHENMFWYRQDPGLGLRLIYFSYDVKMKEKGDIPEGYSVSREKKERFSLILESASTNQTSMYLCASSLGGQGRNSPLHFGNGTRLTVT.

The CDR3 spells CATRPGQSTYEQYF. CDR3 nucleotide sequence: TGCGCCACCCGCCCTGGACAGAGTACCTACGAGCAGTACTTC. This chain connects TRBV5-1 to TRBJ2-7, with a possible D match to TRBD1 (6 bases). The CDR3 spans 14 residues. Trimming took off 9 bases at V and 2 bases at J, with 18 bases between the two ends. Germline V gene sequence: CDR1 SGHRS, CDR2 YFSETQ.

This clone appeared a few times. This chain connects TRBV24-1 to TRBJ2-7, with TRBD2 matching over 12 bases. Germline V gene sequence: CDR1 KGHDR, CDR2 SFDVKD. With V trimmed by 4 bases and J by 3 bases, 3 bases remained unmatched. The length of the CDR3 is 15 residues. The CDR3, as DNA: TGTGCCACCAGTGAGTCGACTAGCGGGAGCTACGAGCAGTACTTC. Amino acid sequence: CATSESTSGSYEQYF.

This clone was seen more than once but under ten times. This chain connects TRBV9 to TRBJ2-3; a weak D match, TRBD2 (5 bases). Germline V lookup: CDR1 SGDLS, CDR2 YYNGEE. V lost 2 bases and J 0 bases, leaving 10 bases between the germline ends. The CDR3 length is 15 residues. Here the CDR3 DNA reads TGTGCCAGCAGCGTGGAGGACTTTAGCACAGATACGCAGTATTTT. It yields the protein CASSVEDFSTDTQYF.

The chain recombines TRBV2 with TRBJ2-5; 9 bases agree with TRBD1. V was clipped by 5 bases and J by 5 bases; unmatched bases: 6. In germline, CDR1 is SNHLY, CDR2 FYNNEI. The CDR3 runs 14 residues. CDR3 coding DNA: TGTGCCAGCAGTTATACAGGGGGCGGTGAGACCCAGTACTTC. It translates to CASSYTGGGETQYF.

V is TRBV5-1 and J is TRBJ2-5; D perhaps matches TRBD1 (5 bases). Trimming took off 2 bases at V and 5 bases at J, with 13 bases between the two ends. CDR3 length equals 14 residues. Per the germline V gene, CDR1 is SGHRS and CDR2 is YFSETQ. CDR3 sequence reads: CASSFSRVGETQYF. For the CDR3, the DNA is TGCGCCAGCAGCTTTAGCAGGGTAGGGGAGACCCAGTACTTC. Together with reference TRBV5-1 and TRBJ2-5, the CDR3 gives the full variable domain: KAGVTQTPRYLIKTRGQQVTLSCSPISGHRSVSWYQQTPGQGLQFLFEYFSETQRNKGNFPGRFSGRQFSNSRSEMNVSTLELGDSALYLCASSFSRVGETQYFGPGTRLLVL.